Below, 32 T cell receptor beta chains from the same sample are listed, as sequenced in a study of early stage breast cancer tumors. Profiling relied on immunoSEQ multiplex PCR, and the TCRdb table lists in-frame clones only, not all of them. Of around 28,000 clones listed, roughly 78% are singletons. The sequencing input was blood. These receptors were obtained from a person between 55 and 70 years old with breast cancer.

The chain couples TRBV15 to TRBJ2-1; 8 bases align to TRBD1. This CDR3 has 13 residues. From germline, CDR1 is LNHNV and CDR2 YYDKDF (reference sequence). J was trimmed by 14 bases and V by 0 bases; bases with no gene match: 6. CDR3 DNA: TGTGCCACCAGCAGAGATGCGGACAGGGTGAAGTTCTTC. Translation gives CATSRDADRVKFF. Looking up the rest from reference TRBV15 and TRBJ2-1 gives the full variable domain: DAMVIQNPRYQVTQFGKPVTLSCSQTLNHNVMYWYQQKSSQAPKLLFHYYDKDFNNEADTPDNFQSRRPNTSFCFLDIRSPGLGDTAMYLCATSRDADRVKFFGPGTRLTVL.

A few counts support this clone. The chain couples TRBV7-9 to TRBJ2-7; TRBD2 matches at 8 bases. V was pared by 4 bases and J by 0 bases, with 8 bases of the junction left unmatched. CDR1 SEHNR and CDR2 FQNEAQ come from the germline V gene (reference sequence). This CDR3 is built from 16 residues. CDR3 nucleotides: TGTGCCAGCAGCTACCCTACTAGCGGATACTCCTACGAGCAGTACTTC. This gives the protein CASSYPTSGYSYEQYF.

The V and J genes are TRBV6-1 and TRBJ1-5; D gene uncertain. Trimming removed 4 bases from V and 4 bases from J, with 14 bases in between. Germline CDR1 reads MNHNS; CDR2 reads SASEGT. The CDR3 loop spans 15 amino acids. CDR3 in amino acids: CASSVSRPGNQPQHF. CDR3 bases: TGTGCCAGCAGTGTCTCGCGACCCGGGAATCAGCCCCAGCATTTT.

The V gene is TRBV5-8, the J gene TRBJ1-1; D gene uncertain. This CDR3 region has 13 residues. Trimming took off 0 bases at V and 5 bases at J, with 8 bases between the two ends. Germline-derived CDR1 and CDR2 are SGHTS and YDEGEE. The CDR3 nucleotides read TGTGCCAGCAGCTTGGCTGAGAGGACTGAAGCTTTCTTT. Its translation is CASSLAERTEAFF. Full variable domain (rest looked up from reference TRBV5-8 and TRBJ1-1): EAGVTQSPTHLIKTRGQQATLRCSPISGHTSVYWYQQALGLGLQFLLWYDEGEERNRGNFPPRFSGRQFPNYSSELNVNALELEDSALYLCASSLAERTEAFFGQGTRLTVV.

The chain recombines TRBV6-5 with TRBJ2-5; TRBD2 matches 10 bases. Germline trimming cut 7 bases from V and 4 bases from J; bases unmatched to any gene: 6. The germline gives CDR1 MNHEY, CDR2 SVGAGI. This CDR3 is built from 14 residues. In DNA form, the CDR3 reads TGTGCCAGCACGGCTAGCGGGAGATCAGAGACCCAGTACTTC. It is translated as CASTASGRSETQYF.

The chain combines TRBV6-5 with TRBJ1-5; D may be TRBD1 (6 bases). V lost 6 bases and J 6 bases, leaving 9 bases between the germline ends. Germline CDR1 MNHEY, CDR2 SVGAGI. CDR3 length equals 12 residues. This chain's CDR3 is CASRTQGQPQHF. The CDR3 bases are TGTGCCAGCAGAACACAGGGTCAGCCCCAGCATTTT.

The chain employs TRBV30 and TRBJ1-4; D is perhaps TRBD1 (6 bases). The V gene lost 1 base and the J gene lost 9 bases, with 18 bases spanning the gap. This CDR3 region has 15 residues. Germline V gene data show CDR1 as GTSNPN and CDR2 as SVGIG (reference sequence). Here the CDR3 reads CAWSGTAVFAQKLFF. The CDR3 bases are TGTGCCTGGAGTGGGACAGCGGTATTTGCCCAAAAACTGTTTTTT.

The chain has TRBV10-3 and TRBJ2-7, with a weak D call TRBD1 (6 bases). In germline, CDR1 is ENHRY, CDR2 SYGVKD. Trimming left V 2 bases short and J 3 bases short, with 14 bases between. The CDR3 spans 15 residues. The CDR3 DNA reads TGTGCCATCAGTGAGGTACAGGGTGTCCTCTACGAGCAGTACTTC. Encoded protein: CAISEVQGVLYEQYF.

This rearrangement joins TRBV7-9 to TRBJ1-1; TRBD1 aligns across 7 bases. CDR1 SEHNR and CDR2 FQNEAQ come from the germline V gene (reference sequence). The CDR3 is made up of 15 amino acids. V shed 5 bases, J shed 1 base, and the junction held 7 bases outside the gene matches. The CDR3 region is CASSPNRGANTEAFF. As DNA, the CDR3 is TGTGCCAGCAGCCCCAACAGGGGTGCGAACACTGAAGCTTTCTTT.

The CDR3 here is CARLAGGTYEQYF. The DNA of the CDR3 is TGCGCCAGACTAGCGGGAGGGACCTACGAGCAGTACTTC. J is TRBJ2-7 and V is TRBV10-1; 13 bases are a match to TRBD2. CDR1 is WNHNN, CDR2 SYGVQD, per germline (reference sequence). V shed 9 bases and J 2 bases; nucleotides not matched to a gene: 1. This CDR3 contains 13 residues.

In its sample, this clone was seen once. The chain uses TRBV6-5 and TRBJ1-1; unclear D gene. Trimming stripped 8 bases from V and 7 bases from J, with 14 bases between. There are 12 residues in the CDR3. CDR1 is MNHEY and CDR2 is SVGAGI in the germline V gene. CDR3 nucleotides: TGTGCCAGCCAAACCCTCGAGGGTGAAGCTTTCTTT. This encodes CASQTLEGEAFF.

CDR3 nucleotides: TGTGCCAGCAGCTTAGGGGCTAGCGCCAACACAGATACGCAGTATTTT. This encodes CASSLGASANTDTQYF. The gene calls are TRBV7-2 and TRBJ2-3; weak D call: TRBD2 (6 bases). Trimming shortened V by 1 base and J by 2 bases, and 13 bases separated the two germline ends. Germline values: CDR1 SGHTA, CDR2 FQGNSA. This CDR3 region has 16 residues. The full variable domain, its missing parts supplied by reference TRBV7-2 and TRBJ2-3, is GAGVSQSPSNKVTEKGKDVELRCDPISGHTALYWYRQSLGQGLEFLIYFQGNSAPDKSGLPSDRFSAERTGGSVSTLTIQRTQQEDSAVYLCASSLGASANTDTQYFGPGTRLTVL.

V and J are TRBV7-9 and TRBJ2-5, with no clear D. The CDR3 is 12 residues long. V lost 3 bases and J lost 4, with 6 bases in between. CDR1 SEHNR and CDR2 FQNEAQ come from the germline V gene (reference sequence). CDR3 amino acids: CASSFNRETQYF. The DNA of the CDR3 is TGTGCCAGCAGCTTTAATCGAGAGACCCAGTACTTC.

CDR3 sequence: CASSPRGLAAYEQYF. Here the CDR3 DNA reads TGTGCCAGCAGCCCTCGAGGGCTAGCGGCCTACGAGCAGTACTTC. The V and J genes are TRBV13 and TRBJ2-7; 7 bases agree with TRBD2. The germline gives CDR1 PRHDT, CDR2 FYEKMQ (reference sequence). The V gene end was trimmed by 5 bases and the J gene end by 2 bases; junction bases not matched to a gene: 9. CDR3 length: 15 residues.

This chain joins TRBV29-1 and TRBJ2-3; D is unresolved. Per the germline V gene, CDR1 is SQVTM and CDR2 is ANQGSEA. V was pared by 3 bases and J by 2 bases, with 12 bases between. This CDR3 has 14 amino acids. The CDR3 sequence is CSVDGLGYTDTQYF. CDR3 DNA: TGCAGCGTTGATGGCCTAGGTTACACAGATACGCAGTATTTT.

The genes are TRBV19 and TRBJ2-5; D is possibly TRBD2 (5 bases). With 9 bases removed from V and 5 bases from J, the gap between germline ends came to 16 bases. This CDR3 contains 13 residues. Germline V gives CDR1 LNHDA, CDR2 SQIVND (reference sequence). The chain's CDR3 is CARANLGVETQYF. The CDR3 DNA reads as TGTGCCAGAGCCAATCTGGGAGTGGAGACCCAGTACTTC. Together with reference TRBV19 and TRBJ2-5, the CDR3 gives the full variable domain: DGGITQSPKYLFRKEGQNVTLSCEQNLNHDAMYWYRQDPGQGLRLIYYSQIVNDFQKGDIAEGYSVSREKKESFPLTVTSAQKNPTAFYLCARANLGVETQYFGPGTRLLVL.

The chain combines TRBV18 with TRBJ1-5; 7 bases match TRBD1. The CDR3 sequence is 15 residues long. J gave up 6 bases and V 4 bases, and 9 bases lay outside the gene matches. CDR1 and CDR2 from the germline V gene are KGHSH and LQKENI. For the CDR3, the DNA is TGTGCCAGCTCACTGCAGGGGGTCCCAGGTCAGCCCCAGCATTTT. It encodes CASSLQGVPGQPQHF.

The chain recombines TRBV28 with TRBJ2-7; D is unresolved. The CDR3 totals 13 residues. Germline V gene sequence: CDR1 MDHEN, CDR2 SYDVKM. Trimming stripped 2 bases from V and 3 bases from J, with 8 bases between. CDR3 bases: TGTGCCAGCAGTTTAACTCCCTTCTACGAGCAGTACTTC. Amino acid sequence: CASSLTPFYEQYF.

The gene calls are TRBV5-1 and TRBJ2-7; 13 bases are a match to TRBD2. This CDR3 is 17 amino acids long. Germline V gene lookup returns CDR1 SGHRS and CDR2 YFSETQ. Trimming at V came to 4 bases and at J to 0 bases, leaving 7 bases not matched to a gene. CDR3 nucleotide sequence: TGCGCCAGCAGCCCACCGGGACTAGCGGGAACCTCCTACGAGCAGTACTTC. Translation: CASSPPGLAGTSYEQYF. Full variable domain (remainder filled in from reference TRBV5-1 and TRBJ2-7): KAGVTQTPRYLIKTRGQQVTLSCSPISGHRSVSWYQQTPGQGLQFLFEYFSETQRNKGNFPGRFSGRQFSNSRSEMNVSTLELGDSALYLCASSPPGLAGTSYEQYFGPGTRLTVT.

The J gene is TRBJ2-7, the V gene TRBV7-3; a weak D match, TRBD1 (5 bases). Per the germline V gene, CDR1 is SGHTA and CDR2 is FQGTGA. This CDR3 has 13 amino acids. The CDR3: CGSKGDLWCEQYF. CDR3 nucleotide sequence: TGTGGATCTAAAGGGGATCTATGGTGCGAGCAGTACTTC. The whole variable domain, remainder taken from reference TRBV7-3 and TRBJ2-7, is GAGVSQTPSNKVTEKGKYVELRCDPISGHTALYWYRQSLGQGPEFLIYFQGTGAADDSGLPNDRFFAVRPEGSVSTLKIQRTERGDSAVYLCGSKGDLWCEQYFGPGTRLTVT.

In DNA, the CDR3 is TGTGCCAGCAGCTGGACAGGGGCGAATGAAAAACTGTTTTTT. Its translation: CASSWTGANEKLFF. V usage is TRBV7-9 and J usage is TRBJ1-4; 9 bases map to TRBD1. The length of the CDR3 is 14 residues. Germline V gene sequence: CDR1 SEHNR, CDR2 FQNEAQ (reference sequence). V shed 4 bases, J shed 5 bases, and the junction held 2 bases outside the gene matches. The full variable domain, with the rest looked up from reference TRBV7-9 and TRBJ1-4, is DTGVSQNPRHKITKRGQNVTFRCDPISEHNRLYWYRQTLGQGPEFLTYFQNEAQLEKSRLLSDRFSAERPKGSFSTLEIQRTEQGDSAMYLCASSWTGANEKLFFGSGTQLSVL.

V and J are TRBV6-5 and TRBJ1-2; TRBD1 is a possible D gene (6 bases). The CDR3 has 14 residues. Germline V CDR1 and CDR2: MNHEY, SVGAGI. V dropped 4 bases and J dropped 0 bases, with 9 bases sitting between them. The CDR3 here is CASSWDTSNYGYTF. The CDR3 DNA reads TGTGCCAGCAGTTGGGACACCTCTAACTATGGCTACACCTTC.

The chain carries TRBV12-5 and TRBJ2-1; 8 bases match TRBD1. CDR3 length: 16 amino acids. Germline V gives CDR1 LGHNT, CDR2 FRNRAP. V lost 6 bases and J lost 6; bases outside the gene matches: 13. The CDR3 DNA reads TGTGCTAGTGGAAGTCCGGGACAGGTCTGGTCCAATGAGCAGTTCTTC. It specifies CASGSPGQVWSNEQFF.

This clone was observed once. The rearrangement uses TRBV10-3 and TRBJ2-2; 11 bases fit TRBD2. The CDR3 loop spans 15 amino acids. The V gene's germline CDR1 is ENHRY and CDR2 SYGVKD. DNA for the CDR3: TGTGCTTCTTCCTCTAGCGGGAGGAATACCGGGGAGCTGTTTTTT. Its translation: CASSSSGRNTGELFF.

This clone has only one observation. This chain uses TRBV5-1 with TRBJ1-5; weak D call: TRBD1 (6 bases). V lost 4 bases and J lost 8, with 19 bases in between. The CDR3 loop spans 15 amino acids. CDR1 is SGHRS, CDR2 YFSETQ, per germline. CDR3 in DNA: TGCGCCAGCAGCCCCGCTTCGGGGGGCGCGGAGCCCCAGCATTTT. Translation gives CASSPASGGAEPQHF.

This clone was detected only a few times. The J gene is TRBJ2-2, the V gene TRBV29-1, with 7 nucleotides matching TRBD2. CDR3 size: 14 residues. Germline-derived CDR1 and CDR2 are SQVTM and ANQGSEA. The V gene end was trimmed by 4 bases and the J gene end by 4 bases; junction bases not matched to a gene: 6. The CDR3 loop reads CSVVGGRSTGELFF. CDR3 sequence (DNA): TGCAGCGTTGTCGGCGGGAGAAGCACCGGGGAGCTGTTTTTT.

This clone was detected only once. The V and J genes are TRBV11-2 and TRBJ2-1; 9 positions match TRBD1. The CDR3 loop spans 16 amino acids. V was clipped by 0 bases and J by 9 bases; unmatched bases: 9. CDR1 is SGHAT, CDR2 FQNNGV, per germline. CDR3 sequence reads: CASSLDIGTGSTEQFF. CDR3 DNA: TGTGCCAGCAGCTTAGATATTGGGACAGGGAGTACTGAGCAGTTCTTC.

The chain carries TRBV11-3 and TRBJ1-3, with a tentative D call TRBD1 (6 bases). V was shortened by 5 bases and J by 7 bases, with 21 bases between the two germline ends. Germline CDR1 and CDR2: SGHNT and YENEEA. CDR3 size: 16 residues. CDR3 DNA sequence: TGTGCCAGCAGCATGCCCCCCACAGGGACGGGCAACACCATATATTTT. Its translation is CASSMPPTGTGNTIYF.

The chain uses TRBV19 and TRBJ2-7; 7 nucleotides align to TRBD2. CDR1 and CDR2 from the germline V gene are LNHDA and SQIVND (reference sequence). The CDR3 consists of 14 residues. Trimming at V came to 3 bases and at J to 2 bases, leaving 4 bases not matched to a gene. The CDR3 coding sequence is TGTGCCAGTAGTATTCGGGGGACTACCTACGAGCAGTACTTC. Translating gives CASSIRGTTYEQYF.

CDR3 sequence: CASTGGFEKLFF. The CDR3 nucleotides are TGTGCCAGCACAGGGGGCTTTGAAAAACTGTTTTTT. This rearrangement joins TRBV2 to TRBJ1-4; TRBD1 matches at 8 bases. Germline-derived CDR1 and CDR2 are SNHLY and FYNNEI. CDR3 length: 12 amino acids. With 7 bases clipped from V and 7 bases from J, the junction kept 2 bases outside the gene matches.

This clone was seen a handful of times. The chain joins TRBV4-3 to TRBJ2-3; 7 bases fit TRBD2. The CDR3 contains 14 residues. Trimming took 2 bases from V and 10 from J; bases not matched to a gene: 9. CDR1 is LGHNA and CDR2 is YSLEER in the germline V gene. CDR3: CASSQQLDRGAQYF. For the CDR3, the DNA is TGCGCCAGCAGCCAACAACTGGACCGGGGGGCGCAGTATTTT.

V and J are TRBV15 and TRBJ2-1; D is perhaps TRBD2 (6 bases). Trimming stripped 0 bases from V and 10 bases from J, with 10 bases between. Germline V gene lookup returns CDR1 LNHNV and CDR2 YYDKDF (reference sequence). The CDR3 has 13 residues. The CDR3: CATSRDGGGEQFF. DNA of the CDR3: TGTGCCACCAGCAGAGACGGGGGAGGAGAGCAGTTCTTC.